The following is a T cell receptor beta chain sequence with its context. As yet, its antigen is unknown. V lost 6 bases and J lost 1; bases outside the gene matches: 11. This CDR3 has 16 amino acids. Germline CDR1 MGHDK, CDR2 SYGVNS. This entry is derived from a study of response to subunit inactivated influenza vaccine. Study results and caveats: The authors proposed limited new T cell recruitment per seasonal influenza vaccination.

One entry per CDR3 protein results from TCRdb running MiXCR on the RT-PCR reads. Of under 950,000 distinct CDR3 sequences in the sample, about 20% were seen once. The source material was PBMCs from blood, sampled about 5 days after vaccination. The chain couples TRBV25-1 to TRBJ1-1; TRBD1 agrees at 7 bases. The sequence was collected from a man between 50 and 59 years old who received an inactivated influenza vaccine. The CDR3 region is CASRETLTGRNTEAFF. CDR3 coding DNA: TGTGCCAGCAGGGAAACACTGACAGGGCGGAACACTGAAGCTTTCTTT.